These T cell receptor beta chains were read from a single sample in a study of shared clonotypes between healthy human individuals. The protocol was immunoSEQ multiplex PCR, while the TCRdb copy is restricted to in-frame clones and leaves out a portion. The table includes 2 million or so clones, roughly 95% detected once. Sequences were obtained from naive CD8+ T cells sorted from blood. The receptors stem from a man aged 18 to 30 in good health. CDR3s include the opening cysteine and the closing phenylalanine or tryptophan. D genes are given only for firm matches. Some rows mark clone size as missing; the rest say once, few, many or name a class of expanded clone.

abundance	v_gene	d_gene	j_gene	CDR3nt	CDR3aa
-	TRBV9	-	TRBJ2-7	TGTGCCAGCAGCGTAAACGACAGTCCCTACGAGCAGTACTTC	CASSVNDSPYEQYF
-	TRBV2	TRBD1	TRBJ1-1	TGTGCCAGCAGGGAAGGACAGGGGGCGACTGAAGCTTTCTTT	CASREGQGATEAFF
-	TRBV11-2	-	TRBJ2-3	TGTGCCAGCAGTTTGCCCCGGGACCACAGCACAGATACGCAGTATTTT	CASSLPRDHSTDTQYF
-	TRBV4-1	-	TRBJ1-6	TGCGCCAGCAGCCCCTTGCTATTCTTTAATTCACCCCTCCACTTT	CASSPLLFFNSPLHF
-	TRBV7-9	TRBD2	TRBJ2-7	TGTGCCAGCAGCGGAACTAGCGACTACGAGCAGTACTTC	CASSGTSDYEQYF
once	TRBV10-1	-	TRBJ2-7	TGCGCCAGCAGTGATGGCGGGGGCCGGTACGAGCAGTACTTC	CASSDGGGRYEQYF
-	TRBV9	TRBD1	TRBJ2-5	TGTGCCAGCAGCAGTGGACAGGGGAATGCGGAGACCCAGTACTTC	CASSSGQGNAETQYF
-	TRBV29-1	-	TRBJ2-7	TGCAGCGTTGAACTTTACGGGACCCCGGGGAGGGAGCAGTACTTC	CSVELYGTPGREQYF
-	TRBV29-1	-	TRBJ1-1	TGCAGCGTTGAAAGGGGTTTTGAAGCTTTCTTT	CSVERGFEAFF
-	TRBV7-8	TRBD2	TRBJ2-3	TGTGCCAGCAGCTCGGGACTAGCGGGATCATTATTCCTCACAGATACGCAGTATTTT	CASSSGLAGSLFLTDTQYF
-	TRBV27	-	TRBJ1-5	TGTGCCAGCAGTTCGGGGGGAGCCCAGCATTTT	CASSSGGAQHF
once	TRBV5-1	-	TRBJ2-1	TGCGCCAGCAGGTGGAGCGACAATGAGCAGTTCTTC	CASRWSDNEQFF
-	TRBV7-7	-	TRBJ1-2	TGTGCCAGCAGCACAGTATGCCGAAAGACCTATGGCTACACCTTC	CASSTVCRKTYGYTF
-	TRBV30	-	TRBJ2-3	TGTGCCTGGAGCCGGACTAGCACAGATACGCAGTATTTT	CAWSRTSTDTQYF
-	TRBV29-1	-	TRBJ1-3	TGCAGCGTTGGCGGGGGGCCTGGAAACACCATATATTTT	CSVGGGPGNTIYF
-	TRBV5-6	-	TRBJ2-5	TGTGCCAGCAGCTTGGGGTTGGAGACCCAGTACTTC	CASSLGLETQYF
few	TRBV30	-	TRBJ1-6	TGTGCCTGCGGAGGGGGAGAAGGATCACCCCTCCACTTT	CACGGGEGSPLHF
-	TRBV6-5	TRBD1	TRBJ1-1	TGTGCCAGCAGCTACGGGACAGGGGGCACTGAAGCTTTCTTT	CASSYGTGGTEAFF
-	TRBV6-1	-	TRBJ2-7	TGTGCCAGCAGTGAGGAGGACTTCTCCTACGAGCAGTACTTC	CASSEEDFSYEQYF
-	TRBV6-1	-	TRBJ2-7	TGTGCCAGACGTAACAGGGGGGGATCCTACGAGCAGTACTTC	CARRNRGGSYEQYF
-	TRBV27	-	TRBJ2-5	TGTGCCAGCAGTGGGATAGGGGCCCAAGAGACCCAGTACTTC	CASSGIGAQETQYF
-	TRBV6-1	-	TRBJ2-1	TGTGCCAGCAGTGAGAGGGGGTACAATGTGGGATTCAGGTTCTTC	CASSERGYNVGFRFF
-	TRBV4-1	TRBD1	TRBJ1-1	TGCGCCAGCAGCCAAGGGTTAAGGGGGCTCGCGGCGAACACTGAAGCTTTCTTT	CASSQGLRGLAANTEAFF
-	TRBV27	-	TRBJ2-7	TGTTTCTGGTGGGAGAAGCGCAACTCCTACGAGCAGTACTTC	CFWWEKRNSYEQYF
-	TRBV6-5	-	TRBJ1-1	TGTGCCAGCAGTTACGGAGGGGAGGGACTGAACACTGAAGCTTTCTTT	CASSYGGEGLNTEAFF
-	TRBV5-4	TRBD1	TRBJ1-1	TGTGCAGTTATCGACAGGGGGCTGGGCACTGAAGCTTTCTTT	CAVIDRGLGTEAFF
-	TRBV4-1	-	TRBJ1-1	TGCGCCAGCAGCCAAGCAGAGGGGATCACTGAAGCTTTCTTT	CASSQAEGITEAFF
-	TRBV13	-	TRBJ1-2	TGTGCCAGCAGCTTAGGGACCCCCGGCTATGGCTACACCTTC	CASSLGTPGYGYTF
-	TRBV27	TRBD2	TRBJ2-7	TGTGCCAGCACCCCCTCTGCGGGGGGGCGTGCCTACGAGCAGTACTTC	CASTPSAGGRAYEQYF
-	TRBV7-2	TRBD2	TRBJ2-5	TGTGCCAGCAGCTTAGCCGGGACTAGCGGGACCCAAGAGACCCAGTACTTC	CASSLAGTSGTQETQYF
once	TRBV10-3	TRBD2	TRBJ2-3	TGTGCCATCAGTGAGACGGCGGGAGGGCCATTGGATACGCAGTATTTT	CAISETAGGPLDTQYF
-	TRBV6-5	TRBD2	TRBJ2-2	TGTGCCAGCAGTTACTCGACTAGCGGAAAGCTGTTTTTT	CASSYSTSGKLFF
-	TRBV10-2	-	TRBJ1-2	TGCGCCAGCAGTTCTATCCGGGACTACTATGGCTACACCTTC	CASSSIRDYYGYTF
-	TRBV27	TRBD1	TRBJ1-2	TGTGCCAGCAGTTTAGGACAGGCTATGGGCTACACCTTC	CASSLGQAMGYTF
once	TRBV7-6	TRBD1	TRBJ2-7	TGTGCCAGCAGCTTCCAACCGGGACAGGGGTACGAGCAGTACTTC	CASSFQPGQGYEQYF
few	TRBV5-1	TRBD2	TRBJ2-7	TGCGCCAGCACCGAAGGACTAGCGAGGAACGAGCAGTACTTC	CASTEGLARNEQYF
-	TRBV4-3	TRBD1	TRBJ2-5	TGCGCCAGCAGCCAAGATTGGCAGGGGGTAGGAGAGACCCAGTACTTC	CASSQDWQGVGETQYF
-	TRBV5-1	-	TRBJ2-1	TGCGCCAGCAGCCCGTCTCACAATGAGCAGTTCTTC	CASSPSHNEQFF
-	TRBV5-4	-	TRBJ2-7	TGTGCCAGCAGCTCACCCGGACAGAACTACGAGCAGTACTTC	CASSSPGQNYEQYF
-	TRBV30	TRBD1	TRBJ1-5	TGTGCCTGGAGTGTACCGGGACAGGGCCTTTTTCCCCAGCATTTT	CAWSVPGQGLFPQHF
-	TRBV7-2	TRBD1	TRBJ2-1	TGTGCCAGCAGCTTAGCAGGTGGGACAGGGCCTTTGGATGAGCAGTTCTTC	CASSLAGGTGPLDEQFF